These 10 T cell receptor beta chains were all obtained from the same sample, sequenced in a study of identical twins. TCRdb recomputed calls from the 5' RACE reads with MiXCR, one row per CDR3 protein. Found here are around 1.7 million distinct CDR3 sequences, roughly a third of them singletons; the top ten hold 0.25% to 0.3%. Material: cord blood. These receptors were obtained from a newborn girl in good health.

The gene calls are TRBV6-1 and TRBJ2-1; weak D call: TRBD2 (5 bases). The germline V gene has CDR1 MNHNS and CDR2 SASEGT. The CDR3 spans 15 residues. V lost 1 base and J lost 5, with 12 bases in between. The CDR3 protein is CASSEDPDWNNEQFF. Written as DNA, the CDR3 is TGTGCCAGCAGTGAAGATCCGGACTGGAACAATGAGCAGTTCTTC.

On this clonotype itself: At one end the junction does not follow the germline gene, possibly because of a read error. This chain connects TRBV12-3 or TRBV12-4 to TRBJ2-6, with D perhaps TRBD1 (5 bases). There are 21 residues in the CDR3. The CDR3 region has the DNA TGTGCCAGCAGGTCCCGTGGGAAGATCGACGCGATCGTCTCTGGGGCCAGCGTCCTGACTTTC. Its protein product is CASRSRGKIDAIVSGASVLTF.

In this sample, this clonotype turned up many times. The rearrangement links TRBV5-1 to TRBJ1-2; 12 bases agree with TRBD1. V dropped 2 bases and J dropped 4; count of bases not matched to a gene: 6. Germline V gives CDR1 SGHRS, CDR2 YFSETQ. The CDR3 has 16 amino acids. The DNA for the CDR3 is TGCGCCAGCAGCTTATATTCGGGACAGGGGGCCTATGGCTACACCTTC. Protein sequence: CASSLYSGQGAYGYTF.

This clonotype has only a few counts. The chain combines TRBV13 with TRBJ1-1; TRBD1 matches at 9 bases. Per germline, CDR1 PRHDT and CDR2 FYEKMQ (reference sequence). The CDR3 covers 16 residues. Unmatched junction bases numbered 9, after V lost 6 bases and J lost 1 base. The CDR3 DNA follows: TGTGCCAGCAGAGGATGGACAGGGGATGGGAACACTGAAGCTTTCTTT. Protein: CASRGWTGDGNTEAFF. Filled out from reference TRBV13 and TRBJ1-1, the complete variable domain reads AAGVIQSPRHLIKEKRETATLKCYPIPRHDTVYWYQQGPGQDPQFLISFYEKMQSDKGSIPDRFSAQQFSDYHSELNMSSLELGDSALYFCASRGWTGDGNTEAFFGQGTRLTVV.

This clonotype appeared a few times. V and J are TRBV7-2 and TRBJ2-7; 10 bases fit TRBD1. V shed 6 bases, J shed 3 bases, and the junction held 11 bases outside the gene matches. Germline assignment: CDR1 SGHTA and CDR2 FQGNSA. The CDR3 sequence is 16 residues long. The CDR3 loop reads CASSLSGTGANYEQYF. The CDR3 region has the DNA TGTGCCAGCAGTTTGTCCGGGACAGGGGCGAACTACGAGCAGTACTTC.

Worth noting for this clonotype: A much more abundant neighbour one base away suggests this may be a read error. This chain links TRBV5-1 with TRBJ2-3; possibly TRBD1 or TRBD2 for D (5 bases each). The V gene's germline CDR1 is SGHRS and CDR2 YFSETQ. Trimming removed 4 bases from V and 3 bases from J, with 15 bases in between. This CDR3 has 15 residues. Here the CDR3 reads CASSMSLGETDTQYF. CDR3 in DNA: TGCGCCAGCAGCATGTCCCTGGGGGAGACAGATACGCAGTATTTT.

The table lists this clonotype with many counts. V gene TRBV27 combines with J gene TRBJ2-3, with D possibly matching TRBD2 (6 bases). This CDR3 contains 16 residues. Between the trimmed V and J ends, which lost 5 bases and 5 bases, there was a span of 20 bases. Germline CDR1 reads MNHEY; CDR2 reads SMNVEV (reference sequence). CDR3 protein: CASSAKAGRFVDTQYF. The CDR3 nucleotides are TGTGCCAGCAGTGCGAAAGCGGGCCGGTTTGTAGATACGCAGTATTTT.

V is TRBV5-1 and J is TRBJ2-3; TRBD2 is a possible D gene (5 bases). This CDR3 is 14 amino acids long. The V end lost 10 bases, the J end lost 3 bases, and 18 bases lay between the germline ends. The germline CDR1 and CDR2 sequences are SGHRS and YFSETQ. The CDR3 nucleotides are TGCGCCTCCCCCCCAGGTCTAGCTACAGATACGCAGTATTTT. Residues: CASPPGLATDTQYF.

V and J are TRBV28 and TRBJ2-2; no clear D. V shed 1 base and J shed 2 bases, with 14 bases lying between them. CDR3 length: 17 residues. Germline values: CDR1 MDHEN, CDR2 SYDVKM. CDR3 residues: CASSLLLGRLNTGELFF. Here the CDR3 DNA reads TGTGCCAGCAGTTTATTGTTGGGCAGACTTAACACCGGGGAGCTGTTTTTT.

This chain joins TRBV18 and TRBJ1-4; TRBD1 might be the D (5 bases). CDR3 length: 17 amino acids. Germline lookup yields CDR1 KGHSH and CDR2 LQKENI. V was trimmed by 6 bases and J by 4 bases, leaving 21 bases between them. The CDR3 region is CASSQSSPTGLNEKLFF. In DNA, the CDR3 is TGTGCCAGCTCCCAAAGCTCACCGACGGGACTTAATGAAAAACTGTTTTTT.